This TCR beta chain was found in a study of blood T cells in healthy people across ages. For the second PCR, which ran for 7 to 11 cycles, a sample-barcoded 5' primer and a J-beta primer mix were used. TCRdb reprocessed the 5' RACE reads via MiXCR and lists one record per CDR3 protein. The repertoire holds around 940,000 distinct CDR3 sequences, with 51% as singletons. On this clonotype: Its matching antigen is unknown.

The study, taken as a whole, reports: Percentage of naive T cells showed a strong correlation with TCR beta diversity.

The clonotype was recovered from a woman aged 55-69 years in good health. The source material was blood.

CDR3 DNA: TGTGCCAGCAGATCCGAGGTTGGGGCTAGCTACACCGGGGAGCTGTTTTTT. Its protein product is CASRSEVGASYTGELFF. The genes are TRBV6-6 and TRBJ2-2; D may be TRBD1 or TRBD2 (5 bases each). From germline, CDR1 is MNHNY and CDR2 SVGAGI (reference sequence). The germline V and J ends were trimmed by 6 bases and 3 bases, with 20 bases remaining between them. The CDR3 has 17 residues.